This TCR beta chain was recorded in a study of cytomegalovirus exposure and HLA in healthy donors. Study observations and caveats: Among CMV-associated TCR beta chains, most appeared HLA-restricted in a later analysis. It has been reported that TCR beta sequences accurately predicted the HLA-A and HLA-B alleles of most subjects.

In the PCR, 60 Vbeta and 13 Jbeta primers were used. This table comes from immunoSEQ multiplex PCR, and its TCRdb copy is limited to in-frame clones, with some not included. The sample holds 200,000 to 250,000 clones, over 70% seen once. CDR1 MDHEN and CDR2 SYDVKM come from the germline V gene. V was cut by 10 bases and J by 6 bases, with 15 bases left in between. The CDR3 runs 12 residues. About this clone: Its antigen is undetermined.

V gene TRBV28 combines with J gene TRBJ1-2; TRBD1 might be the D (6 bases). This clonotype was sampled from an older woman in good health and CMV-seropositive. The sample consisted of PBMCs. This CDR3 reads CATQGVGHGYTF. DNA for the CDR3: TGTGCCACACAGGGAGTTGGCCATGGCTACACCTTC.